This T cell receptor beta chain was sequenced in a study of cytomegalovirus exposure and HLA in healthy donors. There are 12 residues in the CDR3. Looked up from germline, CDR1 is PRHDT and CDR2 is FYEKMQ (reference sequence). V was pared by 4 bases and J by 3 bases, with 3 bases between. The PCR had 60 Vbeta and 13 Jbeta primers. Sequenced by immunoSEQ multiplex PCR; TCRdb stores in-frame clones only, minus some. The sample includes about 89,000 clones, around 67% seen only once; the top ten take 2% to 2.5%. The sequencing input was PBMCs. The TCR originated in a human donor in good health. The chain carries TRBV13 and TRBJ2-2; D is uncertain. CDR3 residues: CASSYYTGELFF. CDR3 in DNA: TGTGCCAGCAGCTACTACACCGGGGAGCTGTTTTTT.